Listed below are T cell receptor beta chains from one sample, sequenced in a study of human thymus T cells. Sequencing used immunoSEQ multiplex PCR; TCRdb keeps in-frame clones, though not all of them. Of 60,000 to 75,000 clones in the sample, 90% to 95% were seen once. Sequencing used thymus tissue. These receptor sequences come from a girl under three years old with a congenital heart defect but otherwise immunologically healthy. The CDR3 runs from the conserved cysteine through the conserved F or W. A D gene is named only where the DNA matches it firmly. Clone size appears in some rows only: once, few, many, or a class for an expanded clone.

d_gene,v_gene,abundance,j_gene,CDR3nt,CDR3aa
.,TRBV2,.,TRBJ1-4,TGTGCCAGCAGCGATCTTTTAACGGGGGGCGAAAAACTGTTTTTT,CASSDLLTGGEKLFF
.,TRBV28,once,TRBJ1-1,TGTGCCAGCGGTCCCCATGGCATGAACACTGAAGCTTTCTTT,CASGPHGMNTEAFF
.,TRBV12-1,.,TRBJ2-5,TGTGCCAGCAGCTTTCCCAGGCTAGCGGAAGAGACCCAGTACTTC,CASSFPRLAEETQYF
TRBD2,TRBV4-1,.,TRBJ2-1,TGCGCCAGCAGCCAGTCGGGACTAAACCCAAGTGAGCAGTTCTTC,CASSQSGLNPSEQFF
.,TRBV6-4,.,TRBJ1-1,TGTGCCAGCAACCCGAACCGCACGGGACGGAGGAAGGAGAACACTGAAGCTTTCTTT,CASNPNRTGRRKENTEAFF
.,TRBV5-1,.,TRBJ2-1,TGCGCCAGCAGCTTGGCCGTCCGTCCCCCCAATGAGCAGTTCTTC,CASSLAVRPPNEQFF
.,TRBV29-1,.,TRBJ1-1,TGCAGCGACGGGGTCCCCGCTGAAGCTTTCTTT,CSDGVPAEAFF
TRBD2,TRBV2,.,TRBJ2-7,TGTGCCAGCAGTCCTACTAGCGGGCCCACCTACGAGCAGTACTTC,CASSPTSGPTYEQYF
TRBD1,TRBV11-2,.,TRBJ1-2,TGTGCCAGCAGCTCCGGCCGGGACAGGAATCCTTTCTACACCTTC,CASSSGRDRNPFYTF
.,TRBV4-1,.,TRBJ1-1,TGCGCCAGCAGCCAAGGAAACCGGGGTCGACGGAACACTGAAGCTTTCTTT,CASSQGNRGRRNTEAFF
.,TRBV15,.,TRBJ2-7,TGTGCCACCAGCCCACGTCAGGTCAGCTCCTACGAGCAGTACTTC,CATSPRQVSSYEQYF
.,TRBV7-8,.,TRBJ2-2,TGTGCCAGCAGCTTAGTGTGGGGACAGAACACCGGGGAGCTGTTTTTT,CASSLVWGQNTGELFF
TRBD1,TRBV6-6,once,TRBJ2-1,TGTGCCAGCAGTCCCGGGACAGAGGGGAATGAGCAGTTCTTC,CASSPGTEGNEQFF
.,TRBV19,few,TRBJ1-5,TGTGCCAGTAAAGAAAGGGAAAATCAGCCCCAGCATTTT,CASKERENQPQHF
.,TRBV19,.,TRBJ2-5,TGTGCCAGTAGTTCTAACGGGGAGGAGACCCAGTACTTC,CASSSNGEETQYF
.,TRBV6-6,.,TRBJ2-7,TGTGCCAGCAGTTACTCGAGCCGAGGCGAGCAGTACTTC,CASSYSSRGEQYF
TRBD2,TRBV29-1,.,TRBJ2-7,TGCAGCGTGGCTCTAGCGGGGGCGGGCTACGAGCAGTACTTC,CSVALAGAGYEQYF
.,TRBV30,few,TRBJ2-7,TGTGCCTGGAGTGTACGCGACCTAGTACCCTACGAGCAGTACTTC,CAWSVRDLVPYEQYF
.,TRBV2,once,TRBJ2-2,TGTGCCAGCAGCACGGGATGGGTGAACACCGGGGAGCTGTTTTTT,CASSTGWVNTGELFF
TRBD1,TRBV15,.,TRBJ2-7,TGTGCCACCAGCAGAGATCCCCCTTTGAGACAGGGGGACGAGCAGTACTTC,CATSRDPPLRQGDEQYF
.,TRBV10-3,.,TRBJ2-7,TGTGCCATCAGTGTAGCCAGCGGCGGGAACGAGCAGTACTTC,CAISVASGGNEQYF
.,TRBV5-6,.,TRBJ1-1,TGTGCCAGCAGCTTGGACAGTCTTAACACTGAAGCTTTCTTT,CASSLDSLNTEAFF
TRBD2,TRBV18,.,TRBJ2-7,TGTGCCAGCTCAACGGAGGGACTAGCGGGCTACGAGCAGTACTTC,CASSTEGLAGYEQYF
TRBD2,TRBV4-1,.,TRBJ2-1,TGCGCCAGCAGCCAGGAAGCTCAAGCGGGAGACTTTGCTCCATACAATGAGCAGTTCTTC,CASSQEAQAGDFAPYNEQFF
.,TRBV19,.,TRBJ1-2,TGTGCCAGCTTCTCCAGGGTAGCTAACTATGGCTACACCTTC,CASFSRVANYGYTF
.,TRBV14,once,TRBJ1-1,TGTGCCAGCAGGGCACAGGACGTCTCTCACACTGAAGCTTTCTTT,CASRAQDVSHTEAFF